Each of the 21 T cell receptor beta chains below was sequenced from the same sample in a study of control samples from healthy donors and cancer patients. Sequenced by immunoSEQ multiplex PCR; TCRdb stores in-frame clones only, minus some. The table includes around 51,000 clones, about four fifths detected once. Sequencing was performed on blood. Receptor source: a man aged 70 or older in good health.

This clone was picked up a small number of times. V and J are TRBV10-1 and TRBJ2-1; TRBD2 aligns across 9 bases. With 5 bases clipped from V and 1 base from J, the junction kept 3 bases outside the gene matches. From germline, CDR1 is WNHNN and CDR2 SYGVQD (reference sequence). There are 15 residues in the CDR3. In nucleotides, the CDR3 is TGCGCCAGCAGTCTAGCGGGATCTTCCTACAATGAGCAGTTCTTC. It codes for CASSLAGSSYNEQFF.

The chain combines TRBV6-2 or TRBV6-3 with TRBJ2-7, with TRBD1 matching 7 bases. The J segment lost 1 base and the V segment lost 2 bases, leaving 11 bases of the junction unmatched. Germline V gene sequence: CDR1 MNHEY, CDR2 SVGEGT. CDR3 length: 17 amino acids. DNA of the CDR3: TGTGCCAGCAGTTACCTGACCACCCCAGGGGGATCCTACGAGCAGTACTTC. Protein product: CASSYLTTPGGSYEQYF.

The chain joins TRBV18 to TRBJ1-3; a possible D gene is TRBD1 (6 bases). The CDR3 is 15 residues long. The germline V gene encodes CDR1 KGHSH and CDR2 LQKENI. V shed 0 bases and J shed 5 bases, with 11 bases lying between them. The CDR3 is CASSPPRQGRNTIYF. CDR3 DNA: TGTGCCAGCTCACCACCGCGGCAGGGGAGAAACACCATATATTTT.

V gene TRBV2 combines with J gene TRBJ1-1; 7 bases align to TRBD1. V lost 6 bases and J lost 2; bases outside the gene matches: 9. Per germline, CDR1 SNHLY and CDR2 FYNNEI. The CDR3 runs to 15 residues. Here the CDR3 DNA reads TGTGCCAGCAGAGTGACAGGGAACCGAAACACTGAAGCTTTCTTT. The encoded protein is CASRVTGNRNTEAFF.

The V call is TRBV7-2, the J call TRBJ1-2; D gene uncertain. V was pared by 3 bases and J by 4 bases, with 3 bases between. Germline assignment: CDR1 SGHTA and CDR2 FQGNSA. There are 11 residues in the CDR3. CDR3 bases: TGTGCCAGCAGCTTTGCCTATGGCTACACCTTC. Translating it yields CASSFAYGYTF.

The chain joins TRBV2 to TRBJ2-1, with a weak D call TRBD2 (6 bases). The CDR3 is 11 residues long. The germline V gene has CDR1 SNHLY and CDR2 FYNNEI. Trimming removed 11 bases from V and 4 bases from J, with 9 bases in between. CDR3 in amino acids: CAVAGYNEQFF. The CDR3 DNA reads TGTGCCGTGGCGGGGTACAATGAGCAGTTCTTC. Filled out from reference TRBV2 and TRBJ2-1, the complete variable domain reads EPEVTQTPSHQVTQMGQEVILRCVPISNHLYFYWYRQILGQKVEFLVSFYNNEISEKSEIFDDQFSVERPDGSNFTLKIRSTKLEDSAMYFCAVAGYNEQFFGPGTRLTVL.

This clone was seen a handful of times. V usage is TRBV2 and J usage is TRBJ1-6; 9 positions agree with TRBD1. Looked up from germline, CDR1 is SNHLY and CDR2 is FYNNEI. J gave up 9 bases and V 6 bases, and 9 bases lay outside the gene matches. The CDR3 totals 15 residues. CDR3 DNA: TGTGCCAGCAGCACCTTTACAGGGGGCGTTTCACCCCTCCACTTT. It specifies CASSTFTGGVSPLHF. Using reference TRBV2 and TRBJ1-6 for the parts outside the CDR3, the full variable domain is EPEVTQTPSHQVTQMGQEVILRCVPISNHLYFYWYRQILGQKVEFLVSFYNNEISEKSEIFDDQFSVERPDGSNFTLKIRSTKLEDSAMYFCASSTFTGGVSPLHFGNGTRLTVT.

The CDR3 sequence: CASSGQGVGTQYF. The CDR3 DNA reads as TGTGCCAGCTCAGGACAGGGCGTTGGTACGCAGTATTTT. The chain has TRBV6-4 and TRBJ2-3, with 8 positions matching TRBD1. This CDR3 has 13 residues. CDR1 and CDR2 from the germline V gene are MRHNA and SNTAGT. The V gene end was trimmed by 8 bases and the J gene end by 8 bases; junction bases not matched to a gene: 9.

This chain joins TRBV19 and TRBJ1-5; D not resolved. The CDR3 contains 18 residues. V was pared by 0 bases and J by 0 bases, with 15 bases between. Germline lookup yields CDR1 LNHDA and CDR2 SQIVND (reference sequence). For the CDR3, the DNA is TGTGCCAGTAGTATAGATGGTACGGCAGAGGATAGCAATCAGCCCCAGCATTTT. This translates into CASSIDGTAEDSNQPQHF.

This chain uses TRBV7-6 with TRBJ1-2; D is uncertain. The V and J ends lost 0 bases and 5 bases respectively, with 13 bases between them. Germline assignment: CDR1 SGHVS and CDR2 FNYEAQ. This CDR3 is 15 amino acids long. This CDR3 reads CASSLAPKGGYGYTF. DNA for the CDR3: TGTGCCAGCAGCTTAGCCCCGAAGGGTGGGTATGGCTACACCTTC.

This clone was recorded once. The gene calls are TRBV6-5 and TRBJ1-2, with 7 bases identical to TRBD1. CDR3 size: 15 residues. V gave up 5 bases and J gave up 4 bases; unmatched junction bases: 10. CDR1 and CDR2 (germline): MNHEY, SVGAGI. CDR3 sequence: CASSRTPRGSYGYTF. DNA for the CDR3: TGTGCCAGCAGTCGAACCCCCAGGGGGAGCTATGGCTACACCTTC.

The chain has TRBV6-2 or TRBV6-3 and TRBJ2-1, with 13 positions matching TRBD2. This CDR3 region has 17 residues. Germline-derived CDR1 and CDR2 are MNHEY and SVGEGT. Germline trimming cut 4 bases from V and 2 bases from J; bases unmatched to any gene: 5. CDR3 nucleotides: TGTGCCAGCAGTTGGACTAGCGGGAGAGAAACCTACAATGAGCAGTTCTTC. Translation: CASSWTSGRETYNEQFF.

The rearrangement uses TRBV4-2 and TRBJ2-3; D might be TRBD2 (5 bases). Germline V gene data show CDR1 as LGHNA and CDR2 as YNFKEQ. The CDR3 is 13 residues long. With 0 bases removed from V and 5 bases from J, the gap between germline ends came to 6 bases. The chain's CDR3 is CASSQDREDTQYF. CDR3 nucleotides: TGTGCCAGCAGCCAAGATCGGGAAGATACGCAGTATTTT.

The V call is TRBV3-1 (or the pseudogene TRBV3-2), the J call TRBJ1-6, with D possibly being TRBD1 (5 bases). Germline CDR1 and CDR2: LGHDT and YNNKEL (reference sequence). V shed 3 bases and J shed 14 bases, with 11 bases lying between them. The CDR3 consists of 12 residues. As DNA, the CDR3 is TGTGCCAGCAGCCAGGGGCGGGGGACCCTCCACTTT. Its protein product is CASSQGRGTLHF.

This clone was detected only once. J is TRBJ2-7 and V is TRBV18; 7 bases align to TRBD2. This CDR3 region has 14 residues. CDR1 is KGHSH, CDR2 LQKENI, per germline. The V segment lost 3 bases and the J segment 3 bases; nucleotides outside the gene matches: 5. CDR3 bases: TGTGCCAGCTCACCTGAGGCGGGAGACTACGAGCAGTACTTC. As protein: CASSPEAGDYEQYF. Based on the CDR3 plus reference TRBV18 and TRBJ2-7, the full variable domain is NAGVMQNPRHLVRRRGQEARLRCSPMKGHSHVYWYRQLPEEGLKFMVYLQKENIIDESGMPKERFSAEFPKEGPSILRIQQVVRGDSAAYFCASSPEAGDYEQYFGPGTRLTVT.

This clone was observed once. The rearrangement links TRBV19 to TRBJ2-3; D not certain. In germline, CDR1 is LNHDA, CDR2 SQIVND (reference sequence). V gave up 3 bases and J gave up 1 base, with 8 bases separating them. The CDR3 runs 14 residues. The CDR3 loop is CASSIAPGTDTQYF. DNA of the CDR3: TGTGCCAGTAGTATTGCGCCAGGCACAGATACGCAGTATTTT.

The chain combines TRBV9 with TRBJ2-3; 7 bases are a match to TRBD2. J lost 4 bases, V lost 3 bases, and 8 bases had no gene match. The germline V gene has CDR1 SGDLS and CDR2 YYNGEE. The CDR3 sequence is 15 residues long. CDR3 region: CASSGEGGPPDTQYF. CDR3 DNA sequence: TGTGCCAGCAGCGGGGAGGGAGGGCCGCCAGATACGCAGTATTTT.

The rearrangement uses TRBV27 and TRBJ1-4; TRBD1 aligns across 8 bases. This CDR3 comprises 15 residues. The germline CDR1 and CDR2 sequences are MNHEY and SMNVEV (reference sequence). The V and J ends lost 5 bases and 4 bases, in that order; junction bases with no gene match: 6. The CDR3 loop reads CASSPRQGFNEKLFF. The CDR3 nucleotides read TGTGCCAGCAGTCCCAGACAGGGGTTTAATGAAAAACTGTTTTTT. Looking up the rest from reference TRBV27 and TRBJ1-4 gives the full variable domain: EAQVTQNPRYLITVTGKKLTVTCSQNMNHEYMSWYRQDPGLGLRQIYYSMNVEVTDKGDVPEGYKVSRKEKRNFPLILESPSPNQTSLYFCASSPRQGFNEKLFFGSGTQLSVL.

This sequence joins TRBV5-1 and TRBJ1-2; a possible D gene is TRBD1 (6 bases). This CDR3 spans 15 amino acids. Germline loops: CDR1 SGHRS, CDR2 YFSETQ. V lost 1 base, J lost 8 bases, and 18 bases lay in between. The CDR3 reads CASSLFGGDSRGYTF. CDR3 coding DNA: TGCGCCAGCAGCTTGTTCGGGGGCGATTCGCGGGGCTACACCTTC.

V and J are TRBV11-2 and TRBJ2-2; D unresolved. This CDR3 spans 13 amino acids. Germline V gene data show CDR1 as SGHAT and CDR2 as FQNNGV. Trimming shortened V by 7 bases and J by 4 bases, and 10 bases separated the two germline ends. CDR3 residues: CASTRALTGELFF. The CDR3 DNA is TGTGCCAGCACCCGGGCCCTCACCGGGGAGCTGTTTTTT.

The CDR3 nucleotides read TGTGCCAGCAGGACAGGGTCCTACAATGAGCAGTTCTTC. Translated, it gives CASRTGSYNEQFF. J is TRBJ2-1 and V is TRBV2; TRBD1 matches 7 bases. Losses at the gene ends were 6 bases for V and 1 base for J; bases not matched to a gene: 0. CDR1 SNHLY and CDR2 FYNNEI come from the germline V gene. The CDR3 has 13 amino acids.